This entry concerns a single T cell receptor beta chain. Its target is unknown. TCRdb keeps only in-frame clones here, not all; method: immunoSEQ multiplex PCR. Found here are around 990,000 clones, about 72% of them singletons; the top ten hold approximately 0.95%. This record belongs to a study of shared clonotypes between healthy human individuals. Whole-study findings and limits: For sorted subsets, rarefaction showed incomplete sequencing despite large depth. Naive subsets usually exceeded memory subsets in estimated richness. Against clonotypes common to all four donors, non-shared ones had lower generation probabilities.

This CDR3 is built from 14 residues. Germline V gene lookup returns CDR1 LGHNA and CDR2 YSLEER. After removal of 3 bases from V and 10 bases from J, the junction contained 5 bases not matched to a gene. The receptor's source is a man aged 18 to 29 in good health. Some clones in this sample may be carry-over from other donors' samples. Sequenced: memory CD4+ T cells from PBMCs. Subset described: CD45RA-negative fraction. The rearrangement uses TRBV4-3 and TRBJ1-6, with 8 positions matching TRBD1. CDR3 DNA sequence: TGCGCCAGCAGCCAGGGACAGGCGACCTCACCCCTCCACTTT. Translation gives CASSQGQATSPLHF.